This T cell receptor beta chain was obtained from a study of chemoradiotherapy in HPV16-positive cancers. In germline, CDR1 is SGHRS, CDR2 YFSETQ. Trimming took off 3 bases at V and 0 bases at J, with 12 bases between the two ends. The CDR3 is 15 residues long. Assay used: immunoSEQ multiplex PCR; TCRdb lists only in-frame clones, some missing. The sample lists roughly 40,000 clones, 65% to 80% occurring once. This clone was observed a handful of times. Its antigen is unidentified. Overall study results and limits: Non-HPV-specific T cells did not expand in tumors during treatment, whereas candidate HPV-specific clones and E7-related motifs did. HPV-specific T cells were functionally defined from only a couple of HPV16-positive patients.

The chain couples TRBV5-1 to TRBJ1-1, with unresolved D. The source was blood, collected from a patient who underwent chemoradiotherapy. This receptor was obtained from a human donor with HPV-associated anogenital cancer. The CDR3 reads CASSSRSTLNTEAFF. DNA of the CDR3: TGCGCCAGCAGCTCCCGGTCGACACTGAACACTGAAGCTTTCTTT.